This is a list of T cell receptor beta chains from one sample in a study of human thymus T cells. This table comes from immunoSEQ multiplex PCR, and its TCRdb copy is limited to in-frame clones, with some not included. The sample yields tens of thousands of clones, approximately 95% seen once. Sequenced: thymus tissue. These receptors all come from a girl younger than two with a congenital heart defect but otherwise immunologically healthy. Each CDR3 is given with its conserved first and last residue. D genes are given only for firm matches. Size is omitted from some rows. Given values are once, few, many or a class for expanded clones.

TRBV28	TRBJ2-7	TRBD1	.	TGTGCCAGCAGTTCGCCGGGACAGGGGGAGTACTTC	CASSSPGQGEYF
TRBV7-8	TRBJ2-6	TRBD1	.	TGTGCCAGCAGCTTTCCAGGGGGACCTATACCCTCTGGGGCCAACGTCCTGACTTTC	CASSFPGGPIPSGANVLTF
TRBV4-1	TRBJ1-2	TRBD1	.	TGCGCCAGCAGCTGGGGGACAGGGGGCGATGGCTACACCTTC	CASSWGTGGDGYTF
TRBV4-3	TRBJ2-1	.	.	TGCGCCAGCAGCCAGCCCCGGCTAGCCGGATCCTACAATGAGCAGTTCTTC	CASSQPRLAGSYNEQFF
TRBV5-1	TRBJ2-1	TRBD2	.	TGCGCCAGCAGCGTGACTAGCGGGAGTCCCTTGGGGAATGAGCAGTTCTTC	CASSVTSGSPLGNEQFF
TRBV5-4	TRBJ1-2	TRBD1	.	TGTGCCAGCAGCTTGTCCCCACTGGACAGGCTCTATGGCTACACCTTC	CASSLSPLDRLYGYTF
TRBV19	TRBJ2-2	TRBD2	few	TGTGCCAGTCCGACCACAGAGCGGGAGAGAACCGGGGAGCTGTTTTTT	CASPTTERERTGELFF
TRBV7-6	TRBJ2-1	TRBD2	.	TGTGCCAGCAGCTACCACGAGGGTCGGGAGCGGGAGGGCCAGAAATCCTACAATGAGCAGTTCTTC	CASSYHEGREREGQKSYNEQFF
TRBV4-2	TRBJ2-2	.	.	TGTGCCAGCAGCCAAGTTCCCGGGGAGCTGTTTTTT	CASSQVPGELFF
TRBV19	TRBJ2-7	.	.	TGTGCCAGTAGTATAGATCTATGTCGGCGGGACGGCTGTGGGGTTGACGAGCAGTACTTC	CASSIDLCRRDGCGVDEQYF
TRBV11-2	TRBJ1-5	.	.	TGTGCCAGCAGCGCAGGGTATCAACGCCAGCCCCAGCATTTT	CASSAGYQRQPQHF
TRBV4-2	TRBJ2-5	TRBD2	.	TGTGCCAGCGGCGATACTAGCGGGAGGGCCCCTGGCAAAGAGACCCAGTACTTC	CASGDTSGRAPGKETQYF
TRBV20-1	TRBJ1-2	.	once	TGCAGTGCTAGAATGCGAGAGGGCTACACCTTC	CSARMREGYTF
TRBV15	TRBJ1-3	.	.	TGTGCCACCAGCAGAGGAGGAGGGAAGGACTCTGGAAACACCATATATTTT	CATSRGGGKDSGNTIYF
TRBV9	TRBJ2-3	TRBD1	.	TGTGCCAGCAGCGCGACAGGGGCCAGCACAGATACGCAGTATTTT	CASSATGASTDTQYF
TRBV11-2	TRBJ2-7	.	.	TGTGCCAGCAGCTCACTACGGGCTCCCTACGAGCAGTACTTC	CASSSLRAPYEQYF
TRBV6-4	TRBJ1-2	.	.	TGTGCCAGCAGCGGCTCCGGGGGAGGGGAGGCTAACTATGGCTACACCTTC	CASSGSGGGEANYGYTF
TRBV7-8	TRBJ2-3	.	.	TGTGCCAGCAGCCCCCCAGTTAAGGACGGAAAAGGTGGAACAGATACGCAGTATTTT	CASSPPVKDGKGGTDTQYF
TRBV14	TRBJ2-5	.	.	TGTGCCAGCAGCCAGGTATCTAGGAGGGGAGAGACCCAGTACTTC	CASSQVSRRGETQYF
TRBV7-7	TRBJ2-1	.	.	TGTGCTAGCAGCTTAGGCCCTAGGGACCGGCGGTCGGGGGATGAGCAGTTCTTC	CASSLGPRDRRSGDEQFF
TRBV19	TRBJ2-2	.	.	TGTGCCAGTAGTCTACCCAACACCGGGGAGCTGTTTTTT	CASSLPNTGELFF
TRBV5-5	TRBJ1-2	.	once	TGTGCCAGCACCCCGGGGGGGAACTATGGCTACACCTTC	CASTPGGNYGYTF
TRBV18	TRBJ2-1	.	.	TGTGCCAGCTCACCTGGTAGGGATGAGCAGTTCTTC	CASSPGRDEQFF
TRBV4-1	TRBJ2-1	.	.	TGCGCCAGCAGCCAAGTGGCGAACAATGAGCAGTTCTTC	CASSQVANNEQFF
TRBV5-1	TRBJ2-4	.	.	TGCGCCAGCAGCTTGGTGGACAGATGGAAAAACATTCAGTACTTC	CASSLVDRWKNIQYF
TRBV11-3	TRBJ2-5	.	once	TGTGCCAGCAGCCAAGGCCTTCAAGAGACCCAGTACTTC	CASSQGLQETQYF
TRBV5-1	TRBJ1-4	TRBD1	.	TGCGCCAGCAGCTTGGGACAGGGGGCTGAAAAACTGTTTTTT	CASSLGQGAEKLFF
TRBV9	TRBJ2-3	TRBD2	.	TGTGCCAGCAGCGTAGCTCGGCTAGCGGGAGGCCCCACAGATACGCAGTATTTT	CASSVARLAGGPTDTQYF
TRBV4-3	TRBJ2-1	TRBD2	.	TGCGCCAGCAGCCAAGATCGCGCGGGAGGGCCCTACAATGAGCAGTTCTTC	CASSQDRAGGPYNEQFF
TRBV7-2	TRBJ2-2	TRBD1	.	TGTGCCAGCAGCCCGAAGGGTGGGGGACAGCTGAACACCGGGGAGCTGTTTTTT	CASSPKGGGQLNTGELFF
TRBV6-5	TRBJ1-3	.	once	TGTGCCAGCAGTTACGCGGGGGGAGCTGGAAACACCATATATTTT	CASSYAGGAGNTIYF
TRBV7-6	TRBJ1-4	.	once	TGTGCCAGCAGCTCTACAGGGAGTCCTAATGAAAAACTGTTTTTT	CASSSTGSPNEKLFF
TRBV5-6	TRBJ2-2	.	.	TGTGCCAGCAGGGGGCGCTTAGTGGCCGGGGAGCTGTTTTTT	CASRGRLVAGELFF
TRBV27	TRBJ1-6	TRBD1	.	TGTGCCAGCAGTGCGAATCCCAGGGGGACCGGGTCACCCCTCCACTTT	CASSANPRGTGSPLHF
TRBV25-1	TRBJ2-7	TRBD2	.	TGTGCCAGCAGGCCAGCGGGAGGGGCCTACGAGCAGTACTTC	CASRPAGGAYEQYF
TRBV4-2	TRBJ2-2	TRBD2	.	TGTGCCAGCAGCCAAGGTATGCCTAGCGGGAGAAGGGCGCCGAACACCGGGGAGCTGTTTTTT	CASSQGMPSGRRAPNTGELFF
TRBV28	TRBJ2-2	TRBD1	few	TGTGCCAGCAGTTTTGGGACAGGGCGGTACACCGGGGAGCTGTTTTTT	CASSFGTGRYTGELFF
TRBV4-1	TRBJ1-5	.	few	TGCGCCAGCAGCCAAGACCGATATCAGCCCCAGCATTTT	CASSQDRYQPQHF
TRBV6-5	TRBJ1-4	TRBD1	.	TGTGCCAGCAGGAAACAGGGGACAACTAATGAAAAACTGTTTTTT	CASRKQGTTNEKLFF
TRBV27	TRBJ1-5	TRBD1	.	TGTGCCAGCAGTTTATCGTTCCGGACAGGGGGCTCTAGCAATCAGCCCCAGCATTTT	CASSLSFRTGGSSNQPQHF
TRBV14	TRBJ1-2	.	.	TGTGCCAGCAGCCAAGCGCGAAAAGGCTACACCTTC	CASSQARKGYTF
TRBV11-2	TRBJ2-5	.	.	TGTGCCAGCAGCACCCCCGGGGCGCAAGAGACCCAGTACTTC	CASSTPGAQETQYF
TRBV15	TRBJ2-3	.	.	TGTGCCACCAGCAGAAGAGTAGAAAACGGGACAAGGCATTCGGATACGCAGTATTTT	CATSRRVENGTRHSDTQYF
TRBV10-1	TRBJ1-1	.	.	TGCGCCAGCAGTAGGGACCGCCGTGGGGCCACTGAAGCTTTCTTT	CASSRDRRGATEAFF
TRBV5-1	TRBJ2-7	TRBD1	.	TGCGCCAGCAGCTTGGGGGCTCCGGGACAGGGCTACGAGCAGTACTTC	CASSLGAPGQGYEQYF
TRBV9	TRBJ2-6	TRBD1	.	TGTGCCAGCAGCGTAGAAAGGGGGCCCGACTCTGGGGCCAACGTCCTGACTTTC	CASSVERGPDSGANVLTF